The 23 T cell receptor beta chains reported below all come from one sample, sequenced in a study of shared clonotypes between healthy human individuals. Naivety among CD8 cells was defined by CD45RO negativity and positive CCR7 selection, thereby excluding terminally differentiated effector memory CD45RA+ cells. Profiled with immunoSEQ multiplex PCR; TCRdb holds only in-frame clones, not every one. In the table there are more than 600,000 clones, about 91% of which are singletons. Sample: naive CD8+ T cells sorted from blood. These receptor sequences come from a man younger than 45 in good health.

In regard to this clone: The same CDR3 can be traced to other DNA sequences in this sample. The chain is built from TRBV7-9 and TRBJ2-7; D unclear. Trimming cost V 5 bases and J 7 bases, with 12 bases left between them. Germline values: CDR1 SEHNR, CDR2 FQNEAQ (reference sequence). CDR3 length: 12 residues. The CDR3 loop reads CASSPGISEQYF. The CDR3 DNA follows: TGTGCCAGCAGCCCGGGCATATCGGAGCAGTACTTC.

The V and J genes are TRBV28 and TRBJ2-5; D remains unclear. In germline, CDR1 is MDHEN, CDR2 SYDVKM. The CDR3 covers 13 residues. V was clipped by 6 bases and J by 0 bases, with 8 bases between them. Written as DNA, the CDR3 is TGTGCCAGCAGCCCAACTAACCAAGAGACCCAGTACTTC. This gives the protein CASSPTNQETQYF.

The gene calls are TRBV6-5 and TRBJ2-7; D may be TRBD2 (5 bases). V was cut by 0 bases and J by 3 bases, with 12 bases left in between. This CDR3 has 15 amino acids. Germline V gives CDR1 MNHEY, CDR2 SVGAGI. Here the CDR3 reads CASSYSRGRFYEQYF. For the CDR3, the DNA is TGTGCCAGCAGTTACTCCCGCGGGCGCTTCTACGAGCAGTACTTC.

Here the CDR3 DNA reads TGTGCCAGCAGTACAGCGGGTTACGAGCAGTACTTC. Its protein is CASSTAGYEQYF. The chain couples TRBV6-5 to TRBJ2-7; weak D call: TRBD2 (6 bases). The CDR3 totals 12 residues. Germline V CDR1 and CDR2: MNHEY, SVGAGI. The V gene lost 5 bases and the J gene lost 4 bases, with 9 bases spanning the gap.

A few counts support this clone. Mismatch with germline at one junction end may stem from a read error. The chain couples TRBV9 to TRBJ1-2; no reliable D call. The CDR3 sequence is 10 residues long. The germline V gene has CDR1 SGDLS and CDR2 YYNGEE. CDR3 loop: CASSVEVRGF. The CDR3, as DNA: TGTGCCAGCAGCGTAGAGGTTCGGGGATTC.

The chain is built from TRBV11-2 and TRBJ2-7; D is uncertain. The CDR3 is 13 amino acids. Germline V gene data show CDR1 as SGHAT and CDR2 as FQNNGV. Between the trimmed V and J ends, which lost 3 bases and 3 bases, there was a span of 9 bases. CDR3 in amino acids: CASSFGPGYEQYF. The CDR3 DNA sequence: TGTGCCAGCAGCTTTGGGCCCGGCTACGAGCAGTACTTC.

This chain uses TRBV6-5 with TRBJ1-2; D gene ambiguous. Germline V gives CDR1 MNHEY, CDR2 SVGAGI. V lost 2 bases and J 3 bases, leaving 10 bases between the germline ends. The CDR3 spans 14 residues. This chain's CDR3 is CASSYRGGYYGYTF. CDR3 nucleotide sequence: TGTGCCAGCAGTTACCGGGGTGGGTACTATGGCTACACCTTC.

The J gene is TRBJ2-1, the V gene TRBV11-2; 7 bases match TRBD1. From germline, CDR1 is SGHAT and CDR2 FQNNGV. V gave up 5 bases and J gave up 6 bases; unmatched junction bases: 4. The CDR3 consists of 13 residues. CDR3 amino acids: CASSLRGPNEQFF. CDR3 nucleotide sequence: TGTGCCAGCAGCCTTAGGGGGCCCAATGAGCAGTTCTTC.

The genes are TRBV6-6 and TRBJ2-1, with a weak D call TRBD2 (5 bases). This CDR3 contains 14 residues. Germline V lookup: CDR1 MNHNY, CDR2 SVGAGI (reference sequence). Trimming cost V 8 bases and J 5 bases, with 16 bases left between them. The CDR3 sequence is CASLGLGVNNEQFF. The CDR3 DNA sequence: TGTGCCAGCCTAGGTCTGGGAGTTAACAATGAGCAGTTCTTC.

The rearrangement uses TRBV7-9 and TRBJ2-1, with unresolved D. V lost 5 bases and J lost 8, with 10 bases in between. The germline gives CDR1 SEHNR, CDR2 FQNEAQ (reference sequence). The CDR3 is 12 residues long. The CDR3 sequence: CASSTPRDEQFF. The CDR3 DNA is TGTGCCAGCAGCACCCCTAGAGATGAGCAGTTCTTC. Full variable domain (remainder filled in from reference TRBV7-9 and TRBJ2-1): DTGVSQNPRHKITKRGQNVTFRCDPISEHNRLYWYRQTLGQGPEFLTYFQNEAQLEKSRLLSDRFSAERPKGSFSTLEIQRTEQGDSAMYLCASSTPRDEQFFGPGTRLTVL.

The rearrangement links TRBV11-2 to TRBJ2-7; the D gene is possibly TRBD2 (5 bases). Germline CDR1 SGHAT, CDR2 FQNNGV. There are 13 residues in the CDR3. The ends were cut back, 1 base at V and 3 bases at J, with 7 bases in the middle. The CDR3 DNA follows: TGTGCCAGCAGCTTAGTCGAGGGCTACGAGCAGTACTTC. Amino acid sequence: CASSLVEGYEQYF.

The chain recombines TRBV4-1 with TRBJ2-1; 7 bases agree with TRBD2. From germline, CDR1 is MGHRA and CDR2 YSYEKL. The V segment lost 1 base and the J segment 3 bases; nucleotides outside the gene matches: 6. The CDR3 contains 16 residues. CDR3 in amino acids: CASSQVRLADYNEQFF. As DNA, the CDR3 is TGCGCCAGCAGCCAAGTTCGGCTAGCGGACTACAATGAGCAGTTCTTC.

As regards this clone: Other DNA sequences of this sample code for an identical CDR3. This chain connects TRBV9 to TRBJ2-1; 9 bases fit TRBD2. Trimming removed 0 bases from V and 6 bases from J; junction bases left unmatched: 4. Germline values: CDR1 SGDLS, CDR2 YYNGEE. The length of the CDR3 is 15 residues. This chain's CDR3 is CASSVGGGRANEQFF. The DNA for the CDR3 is TGTGCCAGCAGCGTAGGAGGCGGGAGGGCCAATGAGCAGTTCTTC.

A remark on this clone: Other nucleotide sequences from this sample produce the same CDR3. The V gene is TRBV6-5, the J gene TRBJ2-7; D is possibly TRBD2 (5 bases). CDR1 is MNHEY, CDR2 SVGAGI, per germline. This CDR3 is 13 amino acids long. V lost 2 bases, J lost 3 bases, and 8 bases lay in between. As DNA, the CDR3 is TGTGCCAGCAGTTACGGACTCTACTACGAGCAGTACTTC. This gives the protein CASSYGLYYEQYF.

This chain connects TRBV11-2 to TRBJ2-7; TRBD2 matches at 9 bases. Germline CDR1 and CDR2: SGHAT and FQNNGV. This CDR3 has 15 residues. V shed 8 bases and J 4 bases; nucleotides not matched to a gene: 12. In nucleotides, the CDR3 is TGTGCCAGCCGTCCCGCTAGCGGGATGATTTACGAGCAGTACTTC. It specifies CASRPASGMIYEQYF.

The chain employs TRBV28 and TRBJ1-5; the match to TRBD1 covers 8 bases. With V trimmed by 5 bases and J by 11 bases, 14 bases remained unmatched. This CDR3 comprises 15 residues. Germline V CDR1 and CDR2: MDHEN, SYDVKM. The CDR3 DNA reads TGTGCCAGCAGTCCGCGGACAGGGTCATCATGGGCCCAGCATTTT. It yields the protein CASSPRTGSSWAQHF.

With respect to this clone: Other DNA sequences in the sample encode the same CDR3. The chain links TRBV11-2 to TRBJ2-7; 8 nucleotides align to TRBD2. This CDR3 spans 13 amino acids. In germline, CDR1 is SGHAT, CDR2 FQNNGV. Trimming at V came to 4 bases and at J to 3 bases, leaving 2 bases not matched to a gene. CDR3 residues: CASSSGLVYEQYF. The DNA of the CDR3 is TGTGCCAGCAGCTCGGGACTAGTCTACGAGCAGTACTTC.

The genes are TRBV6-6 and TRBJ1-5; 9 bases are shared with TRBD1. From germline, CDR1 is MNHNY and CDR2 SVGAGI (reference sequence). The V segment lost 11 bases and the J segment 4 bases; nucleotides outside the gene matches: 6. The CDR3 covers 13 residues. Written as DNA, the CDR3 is TGTGCCCACCGACAGGGGGGGAATCAGCCCCAGCATTTT. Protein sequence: CAHRQGGNQPQHF.

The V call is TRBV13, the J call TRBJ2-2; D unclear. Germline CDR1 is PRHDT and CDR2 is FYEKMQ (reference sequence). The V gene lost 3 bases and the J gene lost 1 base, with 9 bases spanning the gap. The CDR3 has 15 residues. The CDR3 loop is CASSFPSLNTGELFF. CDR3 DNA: TGTGCCAGCAGCTTCCCATCCTTGAACACCGGGGAGCTGTTTTTT.

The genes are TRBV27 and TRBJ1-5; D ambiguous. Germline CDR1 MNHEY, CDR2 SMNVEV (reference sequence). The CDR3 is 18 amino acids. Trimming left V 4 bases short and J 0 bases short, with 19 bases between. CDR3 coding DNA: TGTGCCAGCAGTTCCACCCCCCCCACAAAGTATAGCAATCAGCCCCAGCATTTT. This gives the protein CASSSTPPTKYSNQPQHF.

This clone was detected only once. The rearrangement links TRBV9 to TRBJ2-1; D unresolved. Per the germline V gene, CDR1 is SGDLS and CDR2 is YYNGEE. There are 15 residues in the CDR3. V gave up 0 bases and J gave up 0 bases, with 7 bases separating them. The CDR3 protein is CASSVEDLSYNEQFF. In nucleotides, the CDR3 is TGTGCCAGCAGCGTAGAGGATCTCTCCTACAATGAGCAGTTCTTC.

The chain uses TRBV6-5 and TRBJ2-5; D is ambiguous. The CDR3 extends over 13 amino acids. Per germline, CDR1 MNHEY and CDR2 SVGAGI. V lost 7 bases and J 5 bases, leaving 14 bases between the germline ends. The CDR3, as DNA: TGTGCCAGCAAGGAAAGGGTCGGCGAGACCCAGTACTTC. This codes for CASKERVGETQYF.

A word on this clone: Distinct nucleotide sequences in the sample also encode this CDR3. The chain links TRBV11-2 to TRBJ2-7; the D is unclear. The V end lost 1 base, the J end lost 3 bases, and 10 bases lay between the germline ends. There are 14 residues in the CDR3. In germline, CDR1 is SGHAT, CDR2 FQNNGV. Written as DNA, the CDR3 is TGTGCCAGCAGCTTAGGGGTCGGAGACTACGAGCAGTACTTC. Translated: CASSLGVGDYEQYF.